This entry lists 29 T cell receptor beta chains sequenced from one sample in a study of Graves' ophthalmopathy and Graves' hyperthyroidism. RNA transcripts served as template for amplifying TCR beta CDR3 sequences. A first-round RT-PCR used HTBI primers, followed by a second-round multiplex PCR. TCRdb used MiXCR to reprocess the multiplex PCR reads, holding one entry per CDR3 protein. Counted here are 40,000 or so distinct CDR3 sequences, roughly 50% occurring once; the ten biggest clones make up 20% to 30%. The sequenced sample consisted of peripheral blood. These receptors all come from an adult woman with stable Graves' hyperthyroidism.

The V call is TRBV19, the J call TRBJ1-5; TRBD1 matches 10 bases. CDR3 length equals 14 residues. The germline V gene has CDR1 LNHDA and CDR2 SQIVND (reference sequence). V trimming: 3 bases; J trimming: 11 bases; junction bases outside the gene matches: 7. The CDR3: CASSMTGGGRTQHF. The DNA for the CDR3 is TGTGCCAGTAGTATGACAGGGGGCGGTAGAACCCAGCATTTT.

This clonotype was recorded at least ten times. The chain joins TRBV9 to TRBJ1-6; TRBD1 might be the D (6 bases). The CDR3 spans 17 residues. Looked up from germline, CDR1 is SGDLS and CDR2 is YYNGEE. The germline V and J ends were trimmed by 5 bases and 2 bases, with 17 bases remaining between them. Here the CDR3 DNA reads TGTGCCAGCAGAGGTGAAGGGGGGGACGCCTATAATTCACCCCTCCACTTT. Translated, it gives CASRGEGGDAYNSPLHF. Looking up the rest from reference TRBV9 and TRBJ1-6 gives the full variable domain: DSGVTQTPKHLITATGQRVTLRCSPRSGDLSVYWYQQSLDQGLQFLIQYYNGEERAKGNILERFSAQQFPDLHSELNLSSLELGDSALYFCASRGEGGDAYNSPLHFGNGTRLTVT.

This chain joins TRBV7-9 and TRBJ1-2, with TRBD1 matching over 10 bases. Germline CDR1 reads SEHNR; CDR2 reads FQNEAQ (reference sequence). V was pared by 0 bases and J by 5 bases, with 3 bases of the junction left unmatched. This CDR3 spans 15 amino acids. CDR3 amino acids: CASSLAPDRGYGYTF. CDR3 DNA sequence: TGTGCCAGCAGCTTAGCGCCGGACAGGGGGTATGGCTACACCTTC.

The sample holds a few counts of this clonotype. The limits of the CDR3 on the DNA are not certain, so only TCRdb's listed CDR3 is given. The V call is TRBV9, the J call TRBJ2-7; TRBD1 is the table's D call, not checked against the DNA. Germline loops: CDR1 SGDLS, CDR2 YYNGEE. The CDR3 is 14 residues long, ends included. The CDR3 loop is CASSVGTGAYEQYF.

The gene calls are TRBV29-1 and TRBJ1-3; D unclear. CDR1 and CDR2 (germline): SQVTM, ANQGSEA. V was clipped by 4 bases and J by 8 bases, with 24 bases between them. The CDR3 loop spans 16 amino acids. The CDR3 reads CSVAHGRQYYGYTIYF. In DNA form, the CDR3 reads TGCAGCGTTGCCCACGGACGTCAATACTATGGCTACACCATATATTTT.

The rearrangement links TRBV30 to TRBJ2-7, with 10 bases identical to TRBD1. The CDR3 is 14 residues long. The trim removed 1 base at V and 6 bases at J, leaving 6 bases unmatched. Germline V CDR1 and CDR2: GTSNPN, SVGIG (reference sequence). CDR3 DNA sequence: TGTGCCTGGAGTGACGACAGGGGGCGAGGCGAGCAGTACTTC. As protein: CAWSDDRGRGEQYF.

There are many counts of this clonotype. V and J are TRBV20-1 and TRBJ1-2; TRBD1 matches 8 bases. V lost 6 bases and J lost 6; bases outside the gene matches: 9. CDR1 DFQATT and CDR2 SNEGSKA come from the germline V gene (reference sequence). The CDR3 spans 13 residues. The CDR3 DNA reads as TGCAGTGCAATAAGGACAGGGCCAAATGGCTACACCTTC. This codes for CSAIRTGPNGYTF.

V gene TRBV2 combines with J gene TRBJ1-4; 7 bases line up with TRBD1. Germline assignment: CDR1 SNHLY and CDR2 FYNNEI. V shed 6 bases and J 8 bases; nucleotides not matched to a gene: 12. This CDR3 spans 15 amino acids. The CDR3 nucleotides are TGTGCCAGCAGCAAACCGACAGGGTGGCAAGAAAAACTGTTTTTT. Protein: CASSKPTGWQEKLFF.

This clonotype came up many times. The chain recombines TRBV20-1 with TRBJ2-5; TRBD2 might be the D (6 bases). Trimming removed 3 bases from V and 3 bases from J, with 14 bases in between. Looked up from germline, CDR1 is DFQATT and CDR2 is SNEGSKA (reference sequence). CDR3 length: 14 amino acids. Here the CDR3 DNA reads TGCAGTGCTAGGTGGGGAGGAGGGGAAGAGACCCAGTACTTC. Protein: CSARWGGGEETQYF.

The chain has TRBV20-1 and TRBJ2-7; 10 bases are shared with TRBD2. The germline V gene encodes CDR1 DFQATT and CDR2 SNEGSKA (reference sequence). CDR3 length: 14 residues. Trimming at V came to 5 bases and at J to 0 bases, leaving 4 bases not matched to a gene. In nucleotides, the CDR3 is TGCAGTGCTCCGGGACTAGCGAGCTCCTACGAGCAGTACTTC. Its translation is CSAPGLASSYEQYF.

The table lists this clonotype with a few counts. The CDR3 DNA reads TGCAGCGCTGACAGGGTCGGGACCCAGTACTTC. Its translation is CSADRVGTQYF. This chain uses TRBV29-1 with TRBJ2-5, with 7 nucleotides matching TRBD1. The CDR3 covers 11 residues. Germline assignment: CDR1 SQVTM and CDR2 ANQGSEA. The V and J ends lost 7 bases and 7 bases, in that order; junction bases with no gene match: 6.

The chain carries TRBV10-2 and TRBJ1-1, with 8 bases that match TRBD1. This CDR3 is 12 amino acids long. The V gene end was trimmed by 4 bases and the J gene end by 7 bases; junction bases not matched to a gene: 2. Germline CDR1 WSHSY, CDR2 SAAADI. CDR3 loop: CASSGQGNEAFF. The CDR3 region has the DNA TGCGCCAGCAGTGGACAGGGGAATGAAGCTTTCTTT.

V usage is TRBV19 and J usage is TRBJ2-7, with 10 bases fitting TRBD2. Germline CDR1 LNHDA, CDR2 SQIVND (reference sequence). The CDR3 is made up of 18 amino acids. Losses at the gene ends were 1 base for V and 3 bases for J; bases not matched to a gene: 12. The CDR3 DNA sequence: TGTGCCAGTAGTATAGCGTCTAGCGGGAGTGCACGATTCTACGAGCAGTACTTC. Amino acids: CASSIASSGSARFYEQYF. Full variable domain (missing parts from reference TRBV19 and TRBJ2-7): DGGITQSPKYLFRKEGQNVTLSCEQNLNHDAMYWYRQDPGQGLRLIYYSQIVNDFQKGDIAEGYSVSREKKESFPLTVTSAQKNPTAFYLCASSIASSGSARFYEQYFGPGTRLTVT.

This clonotype occurred a few times. V and J are TRBV7-8 and TRBJ1-2; TRBD1 agrees at 7 bases. The length of the CDR3 is 15 residues. Germline V gene lookup returns CDR1 SGHVS and CDR2 FQNEAQ. J was trimmed by 6 bases and V by 1 base; bases with no gene match: 8. The CDR3 spells CASSLVGDRVDGYTF. CDR3 DNA: TGTGCCAGCAGCTTAGTGGGCGACAGGGTAGATGGCTACACCTTC.

This clonotype was seen at least ten times. This chain connects TRBV3-1 to TRBJ1-2; 7 bases are a match to TRBD1. V was pared by 3 bases and J by 8 bases, with 6 bases of the junction left unmatched. The germline V gene encodes CDR1 LGHDT and CDR2 YNNKEL (reference sequence). CDR3 size: 13 residues. The CDR3 here is CASSHTGVGGYTF. The CDR3 DNA is TGTGCCAGCAGCCACACAGGGGTGGGAGGCTACACCTTC.

The J gene is TRBJ2-7, the V gene TRBV20-1; 11 bases match TRBD2. CDR1 DFQATT and CDR2 SNEGSKA come from the germline V gene (reference sequence). V was pared by 0 bases and J by 4 bases, with 8 bases of the junction left unmatched. The CDR3 runs 16 residues. The CDR3 bases are TGCAGTGCTAGAGATCCGATAGCGGGAGGGCCTTACGAGCAGTACTTC. It is translated as CSARDPIAGGPYEQYF.

This clonotype ranks as medium-sized. The chain recombines TRBV20-1 with TRBJ1-6; possible D gene TRBD1, 5 bases. The germline V and J ends were trimmed by 0 bases and 0 bases, with 12 bases remaining between them. CDR1 and CDR2 from the germline V gene are DFQATT and SNEGSKA (reference sequence). This CDR3 has 17 residues. CDR3 sequence (DNA): TGCAGTGCTAGAGATGAGGGGCATCTCTCCTATAATTCACCCCTCCACTTT. It yields the protein CSARDEGHLSYNSPLHF.

V usage is TRBV2 and J usage is TRBJ1-2, with 8 bases matching TRBD1. Trimming took 4 bases from V and 6 from J; bases not matched to a gene: 10. This CDR3 is built from 15 residues. CDR1 and CDR2 (germline): SNHLY, FYNNEI. The CDR3 nucleotides are TGTGCCAGCAGTGGAATCCAGGGGGCGCTAAATGGCTACACCTTC. This gives the protein CASSGIQGALNGYTF.

This chain links TRBV12-3 or TRBV12-4 with TRBJ2-1; D might be TRBD1 or TRBD2, each matching 5 bases. The length of the CDR3 is 15 residues. The ends were cut back, 1 base at V and 1 base at J, with 8 bases in the middle. The CDR3 nucleotides read TGTGCCAGCAGTTTAGGGGGGAGTTCCTACAATGAGCAGTTCTTC. It encodes CASSLGGSSYNEQFF.

The rearrangement links TRBV5-1 to TRBJ2-7; TRBD2 matches 7 bases. This CDR3 contains 14 residues. Germline lookup yields CDR1 SGHRS and CDR2 YFSETQ. V lost 3 bases, J lost 1 base, and 4 bases stayed unmatched. The CDR3 DNA reads as TGCGCCAGCAGCTCAGCGGGACCATCCTACGAGCAGTACTTC. It is translated as CASSSAGPSYEQYF.

Only one count was recorded for this clonotype. The rearrangement links TRBV29-1 to TRBJ1-1; 9 bases line up with TRBD1. The length of the CDR3 is 13 residues. The germline V gene encodes CDR1 SQVTM and CDR2 ANQGSEA. V lost 6 bases, J lost 5 bases, and 7 bases stayed unmatched. The CDR3 region is CSVGVGQGTEAFF. The CDR3 nucleotides are TGCAGCGTGGGGGTGGGACAGGGAACTGAAGCTTTCTTT.

This clonotype was observed many times. This chain uses TRBV6-5 with TRBJ2-7; 8 bases are shared with TRBD2. The CDR3 contains 16 residues. Germline CDR1 MNHEY, CDR2 SVGAGI. The J segment lost 3 bases and the V segment lost 5 bases, leaving 12 bases of the junction unmatched. In DNA, the CDR3 is TGTGCCAGCAGTGCCGCAGGGACTAGGATACTCTACGAGCAGTACTTC. Translating it yields CASSAAGTRILYEQYF.

Many counts were recorded for this clonotype. The rearrangement links TRBV5-6 to TRBJ1-6; a weak D match, TRBD1 (5 bases). Trimming pared 1 base from V and 9 bases from J, leaving 11 bases between. Germline V lookup: CDR1 SGHDT, CDR2 YYEEEE. This CDR3 has 14 residues. The DNA of the CDR3 is TGTGCCAGCAGCTTGTGGGGGAATAGTTCACCCCTCCACTTT. Translated: CASSLWGNSSPLHF. The full variable domain, its missing parts supplied by reference TRBV5-6 and TRBJ1-6, is DAGVTQSPTHLIKTRGQQVTLRCSPKSGHDTVSWYQQALGQGPQFIFQYYEEEERQRGNFPDRFSGHQFPNYSSELNVNALLLGDSALYLCASSLWGNSSPLHFGNGTRLTVT.

This clonotype is labeled medium-sized. This chain links TRBV19 with TRBJ1-6, with a possible D match to TRBD1 (6 bases). The CDR3 extends over 14 amino acids. Trimming left V 2 bases short and J 10 bases short, with 12 bases between. Germline CDR1 LNHDA, CDR2 SQIVND (reference sequence). The CDR3 nucleotides read TGTGCCAGTAGTATAAATCAGGGGCCGTCACCCCTCCACTTT. Amino acids: CASSINQGPSPLHF.

Regarding this clonotype: One junction end disagrees with the germline gene, perhaps due to a read error. The J gene is TRBJ2-7, the V gene TRBV20-1; D tentatively reads TRBD1 or TRBD2 (6 bases each). The CDR3 length is 14 residues. Germline V gene data show CDR1 as DFQATT and CDR2 as SNEGSKA (reference sequence). The CDR3 DNA follows: TGCAGTACCACCCAAGGAGGGGGGAGGAACGAGCGGTACTTC. It codes for CSTTQGGGRNERYF.

This clonotype is termed medium-sized. This sequence joins TRBV24-1 and TRBJ1-2; weak D call: TRBD1 (5 bases). The CDR3 length is 12 residues. The germline V gene has CDR1 KGHDR and CDR2 SFDVKD. The V end lost 3 bases, the J end lost 4 bases, and 5 bases lay between the germline ends. This CDR3 is CATSDQGYGYTF. The CDR3 DNA follows: TGTGCCACCAGTGATCAGGGCTATGGCTACACCTTC.

By sample share, this clonotype is medium-sized (0.01 to 0.1%). DNA of the CDR3: TGTGCCAGCAGCTTTAGCGGGAGGACAGAGACCCAGTACTTC. Translating it yields CASSFSGRTETQYF. The chain links TRBV7-8 to TRBJ2-5; the match to TRBD2 covers 10 bases. Germline CDR1 is SGHVS and CDR2 is FQNEAQ. CDR3 length: 14 residues. J lost 4 bases, V lost 3 bases, and 2 bases had no gene match.

J is TRBJ2-5 and V is TRBV20-1; TRBD2 agrees at 15 bases. Germline CDR1 is DFQATT and CDR2 is SNEGSKA (reference sequence). The length of the CDR3 is 15 residues. V lost 4 bases and J lost 4; bases outside the gene matches: 4. The CDR3 sequence is CSATRTSGRAETQYF. DNA for the CDR3: TGCAGTGCTACCCGGACTAGCGGGAGGGCAGAGACCCAGTACTTC.

This clonotype was picked up many times. The gene calls are TRBV6-1 and TRBJ2-7; TRBD2 aligns across 10 bases. CDR3 length equals 15 residues. V lost 4 bases and J lost 7; bases outside the gene matches: 10. Germline values: CDR1 MNHNS, CDR2 SASEGT. For the CDR3, the DNA is TGTGCCAGCAGTGGAACTAGCGGGATATCTAGGGAGCAGTACTTC. Translating it yields CASSGTSGISREQYF.